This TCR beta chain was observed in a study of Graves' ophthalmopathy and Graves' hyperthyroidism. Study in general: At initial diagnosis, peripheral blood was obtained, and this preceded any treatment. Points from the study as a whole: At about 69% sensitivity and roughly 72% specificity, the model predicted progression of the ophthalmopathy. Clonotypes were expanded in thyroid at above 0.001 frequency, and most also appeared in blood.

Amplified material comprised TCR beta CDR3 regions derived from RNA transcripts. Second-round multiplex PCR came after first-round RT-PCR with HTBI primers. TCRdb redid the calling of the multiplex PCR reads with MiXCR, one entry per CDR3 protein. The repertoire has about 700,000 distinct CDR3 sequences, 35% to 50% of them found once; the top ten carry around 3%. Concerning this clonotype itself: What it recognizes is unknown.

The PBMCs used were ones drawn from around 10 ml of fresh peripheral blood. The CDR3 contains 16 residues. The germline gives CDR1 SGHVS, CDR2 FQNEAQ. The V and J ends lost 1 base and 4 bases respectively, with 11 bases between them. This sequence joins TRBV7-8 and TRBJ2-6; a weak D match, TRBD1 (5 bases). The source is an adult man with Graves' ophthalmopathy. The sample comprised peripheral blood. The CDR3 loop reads CASSLGQGDGANVLTF. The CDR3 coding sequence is TGTGCCAGCAGCTTAGGCCAGGGTGACGGGGCCAACGTCCTGACTTTC.